The 26 T cell receptor beta chains in this list originate from one sample, sequenced in a study of blood T cell repertoires in COVID-19. Generated by immunoSEQ multiplex PCR, the TCRdb table keeps only in-frame clones and is missing some. Of around 140,000 clones listed, roughly 89% were seen once; the top ten hold 8.5% to 9%. Sequencing input: peripheral blood. Every receptor here comes from a man aged 25 to 45 with COVID-19, enrolled during active disease.

This chain connects TRBV27 to TRBJ2-5; 8 bases agree with TRBD1. The germline V gene has CDR1 MNHEY and CDR2 SMNVEV (reference sequence). The CDR3 covers 15 residues. J gave up 5 bases and V 3 bases, and 8 bases lay outside the gene matches. The CDR3 loop is CASSLLAGGVETQYF. The CDR3 nucleotides read TGTGCCAGCAGTTTGTTGGCAGGGGGCGTGGAGACCCAGTACTTC.

The genes are TRBV9 and TRBJ2-7, with a tentative D call TRBD1 (6 bases). The germline gives CDR1 SGDLS, CDR2 YYNGEE. The V end lost 4 bases, the J end lost 0 bases, and 11 bases lay between the germline ends. CDR3 length: 14 amino acids. The CDR3 DNA reads as TGTGCCAGCAGCACCACAGGGAGCTCCTACGAGCAGTACTTC. Translated: CASSTTGSSYEQYF.

This clone was observed a single time. At one end, the junction sequence differs from germline, possibly due to a read error. The chain employs TRBV24-1 and TRBJ2-5, with TRBD1 identical over 9 bases. CDR1 KGHDR and CDR2 SFDVKD come from the germline V gene. The CDR3 has 15 amino acids. DNA of the CDR3: TGTGCCACAAGTGACCGGGACAGGGCTCTGGAGACCCAGTACTTC. Its translation is CATSDRDRALETQYF.

The chain has TRBV2 and TRBJ1-1, with D possibly being TRBD1 (6 bases). The germline V gene has CDR1 SNHLY and CDR2 FYNNEI. This CDR3 spans 13 amino acids. V lost 2 bases to trimming and J lost 3 bases, with 7 bases between them. CDR3 sequence: CASSEKGDTEAFF. The CDR3 DNA is TGTGCCAGCAGTGAAAAGGGGGACACTGAAGCTTTCTTT.

The chain employs TRBV4-3 and TRBJ2-7, with 10 bases matching TRBD2. Per the germline V gene, CDR1 is LGHNA and CDR2 is YSLEER. V dropped 4 bases and J dropped 0; count of bases not matched to a gene: 9. There are 17 residues in the CDR3. The CDR3: CASSPIAGGQSSYEQYF. The CDR3 coding sequence is TGCGCCAGCAGCCCCATAGCGGGAGGACAGAGCTCCTACGAGCAGTACTTC.

This chain links TRBV7-2 with TRBJ2-7, with D possibly matching TRBD1 (5 bases). There are 15 residues in the CDR3. Germline V gives CDR1 SGHTA, CDR2 FQGNSA. Trimming removed 1 base from V and 3 bases from J, with 13 bases in between. The CDR3 spells CASSLEGATRYEQYF. CDR3 nucleotide sequence: TGTGCCAGCAGCTTAGAAGGGGCGACGCGCTACGAGCAGTACTTC. Full variable domain (missing parts from reference TRBV7-2 and TRBJ2-7): GAGVSQSPSNKVTEKGKDVELRCDPISGHTALYWYRQSLGQGLEFLIYFQGNSAPDKSGLPSDRFSAERTGGSVSTLTIQRTQQEDSAVYLCASSLEGATRYEQYFGPGTRLTVT.

The chain employs TRBV5-1 and TRBJ1-1, with D unclear. This CDR3 comprises 14 residues. The V end was cut by 0 bases, the J end by 5 bases, with 11 bases between. Germline values: CDR1 SGHRS, CDR2 YFSETQ. DNA of the CDR3: TGCGCCAGCAGCTTGGCCAAGGGAGGTACTGAAGCTTTCTTT. This sequence encodes CASSLAKGGTEAFF.

The V call is TRBV6-1, the J call TRBJ1-5; 7 bases line up with TRBD1. V trimming: 4 bases; J trimming: 0 bases; junction bases outside the gene matches: 9. Germline loops: CDR1 MNHNS, CDR2 SASEGT. CDR3 length: 17 residues. The CDR3 DNA reads as TGTGCCAGCAGTGGGACAGGAGGGGGGACTAGCAATCAGCCCCAGCATTTT. Its translation is CASSGTGGGTSNQPQHF.

This chain uses TRBV6-5 with TRBJ2-7; TRBD1 aligns across 9 bases. CDR1 is MNHEY and CDR2 is SVGAGI in the germline V gene. The CDR3 covers 15 residues. V was clipped by 6 bases and J by 5 bases; unmatched bases: 11. For the CDR3, the DNA is TGTGCCAGCAGCCCCCGCAGGACAGGGGTTGACGAGCAGTACTTC. Its translation is CASSPRRTGVDEQYF.

V and J are TRBV2 and TRBJ2-1; 14 bases match TRBD2. Per germline, CDR1 SNHLY and CDR2 FYNNEI. This CDR3 has 15 residues. The trim removed 7 bases at V and 6 bases at J, leaving 5 bases unmatched. The CDR3 loop reads CASNRLAGGSNEQFF. CDR3 coding DNA: TGTGCCAGCAACCGACTAGCGGGAGGGTCCAATGAGCAGTTCTTC. Drawing the rest from reference TRBV2 and TRBJ2-1, the complete variable domain is EPEVTQTPSHQVTQMGQEVILRCVPISNHLYFYWYRQILGQKVEFLVSFYNNEISEKSEIFDDQFSVERPDGSNFTLKIRSTKLEDSAMYFCASNRLAGGSNEQFFGPGTRLTVL.

The chain couples TRBV19 to TRBJ2-6; tentative D call: TRBD1 (5 bases). CDR3 length: 16 amino acids. Deletions cut 5 bases from V and 4 bases from J, with 15 bases between. Germline V CDR1 and CDR2: LNHDA, SQIVND (reference sequence). This CDR3 is CASSGHQGSGANVLTF. CDR3 DNA sequence: TGTGCCAGTAGTGGACATCAGGGCTCCGGGGCCAACGTCCTGACTTTC.

The V gene is TRBV19, the J gene TRBJ2-5; 9 nucleotides line up with TRBD1. The CDR3 has 13 residues. With V trimmed by 4 bases and J by 4 bases, 1 base remained unmatched. CDR1 and CDR2 (germline): LNHDA, SQIVND (reference sequence). CDR3 DNA sequence: TGTGCCAGTAGTAACAGGGGGCGAGAGACCCAGTACTTC. Its protein product is CASSNRGRETQYF.

The table lists this clone with a few counts. The chain recombines TRBV19 with TRBJ2-7; 10 bases agree with TRBD2. This CDR3 has 14 residues. CDR1 LNHDA and CDR2 SQIVND come from the germline V gene (reference sequence). The trim removed 0 bases at V and 7 bases at J, leaving 3 bases unmatched. In DNA, the CDR3 is TGTGCCAGTAGTATAGATCAGGGACTAGCGGAGCAGTACTTC. Amino acids: CASSIDQGLAEQYF.

The sample holds a few counts of this clone. This rearrangement joins TRBV6-1 to TRBJ2-1; D is perhaps TRBD2 (6 bases). The CDR3 is made up of 16 amino acids. V was pared by 0 bases and J by 6 bases, with 15 bases between. CDR1 and CDR2 from the germline V gene are MNHNS and SASEGT. Here the CDR3 DNA reads TGTGCCAGCAGTGAAGCTTGGCAGTCCGGGAGCAATGAGCAGTTCTTC. Translation gives CASSEAWQSGSNEQFF.

The chain is built from TRBV7-9 and TRBJ1-5; 9 positions match TRBD1. The CDR3 sequence is 15 residues long. The V gene's germline CDR1 is SEHNR and CDR2 FQNEAQ (reference sequence). Trimming at V came to 5 bases and at J to 6 bases, leaving 8 bases not matched to a gene. CDR3 DNA sequence: TGTGCCAGCAGCCGGGATGGGACAGGGAGTCAGCCCCAGCATTTT. Encoded protein: CASSRDGTGSQPQHF.

The chain couples TRBV6-1 to TRBJ1-3, with 7 nucleotides matching TRBD1. The CDR3 extends over 15 amino acids. Germline CDR1 MNHNS, CDR2 SASEGT. V lost 3 bases and J lost 2; bases outside the gene matches: 4. CDR3 sequence reads: CASSESTGTGNTIYF. CDR3 DNA sequence: TGTGCCAGCAGTGAGTCGACAGGGACTGGAAACACCATATATTTT.

The CDR3 sequence: CALSGTGYDEQYF. In DNA form, the CDR3 reads TGTGCCCTCTCCGGGACAGGGTACGACGAGCAGTACTTC. The chain is built from TRBV10-3 and TRBJ2-7; the match to TRBD1 covers 9 bases. Germline V lookup: CDR1 ENHRY, CDR2 SYGVKD. Trimming removed 11 bases from V and 5 bases from J; junction bases left unmatched: 10. The CDR3 is 13 amino acids.

The count of this clone is one. The chain joins TRBV28 to TRBJ2-7, with TRBD2 matching 9 bases. Germline assignment: CDR1 MDHEN and CDR2 SYDVKM. The CDR3 is 13 amino acids. Trimming cost V 7 bases and J 5 bases; bases outside gene matches: 6. The CDR3 reads CASTLAGENEQYF. For the CDR3, the DNA is TGTGCCAGCACCTTAGCGGGAGAAAACGAGCAGTACTTC.

The chain couples TRBV19 to TRBJ1-1; TRBD1 is a possible D gene (6 bases). Trimming stripped 7 bases from V and 7 bases from J, with 16 bases between. Germline lookup yields CDR1 LNHDA and CDR2 SQIVND (reference sequence). The CDR3 consists of 13 residues. As DNA, the CDR3 is TGTGCCAGTAAGATCCAGGACAGAGTTGAAGCTTTCTTT. Residues: CASKIQDRVEAFF.

This sequence joins TRBV6-5 and TRBJ1-5; D call uncertain. Germline CDR1 MNHEY, CDR2 SVGAGI. The ends were cut back, 0 bases at V and 0 bases at J, with 9 bases in the middle. CDR3 length: 16 residues. The CDR3 coding sequence is TGTGCCAGCAGTTACTCGGGAGGTAATAGCAATCAGCCCCAGCATTTT. It is translated as CASSYSGGNSNQPQHF.

This chain connects TRBV10-3 to TRBJ1-5; TRBD1 matches at 7 bases. Trimming at V came to 5 bases and at J to 4 bases, leaving 2 bases not matched to a gene. The CDR3 sequence is 13 residues long. Germline V gives CDR1 ENHRY, CDR2 SYGVKD. CDR3 in DNA: TGTGCCATCAGTAAGGGACAGAATCAGCCCCAGCATTTT. Translating it yields CAISKGQNQPQHF.

The rearrangement joins TRBV11-2 to TRBJ2-7; D is ambiguous. V dropped 1 base and J dropped 7 bases, with 8 bases sitting between them. The CDR3 spans 12 residues. Germline V CDR1 and CDR2: SGHAT, FQNNGV. CDR3 region: CASSLGPGEQYF. The CDR3 DNA sequence: TGTGCCAGCAGCTTAGGTCCAGGAGAGCAGTACTTC.

The chain joins TRBV6-2 or TRBV6-3 to TRBJ1-2; TRBD1 matches 7 bases. Trimming at V came to 4 bases and at J to 5 bases, leaving 13 bases not matched to a gene. The CDR3 length is 16 residues. Germline values: CDR1 MNHEY, CDR2 SVGEGT. In DNA form, the CDR3 reads TGTGCCAGCAGTTTCCTCCGGCCGGGACAGCCGTATGGCTACACCTTC. Encoded protein: CASSFLRPGQPYGYTF.

Turning to this clone: Germline and junction disagree at one end, which may indicate a read error. The V call is TRBV28, the J call TRBJ2-1; 8 bases align to TRBD2. CDR1 is MDHEN, CDR2 SYDVKM, per germline. The CDR3 is 13 residues long. The CDR3 DNA is TGTGCCAGCAGTTCGGCCGGGCTGGCGGGGGGTCTCTTC. Translated: CASSSAGLAGGLF.

This chain joins TRBV20-1 and TRBJ2-1; TRBD2 matches at 10 bases. This CDR3 region has 14 residues. The V and J ends lost 3 bases and 7 bases, in that order; junction bases with no gene match: 6. CDR1 DFQATT and CDR2 SNEGSKA come from the germline V gene (reference sequence). CDR3 DNA sequence: TGCAGTGCTAGTCGAGCGGGAGGGCTAAATGAGCAGTTCTTC. It is translated as CSASRAGGLNEQFF.

The chain links TRBV5-4 to TRBJ2-7, with D possibly being TRBD2 (5 bases). CDR1 is SGHNT and CDR2 is YYREEE in the germline V gene (reference sequence). The CDR3 covers 14 residues. V was pared by 4 bases and J by 0 bases, with 11 bases between. As DNA, the CDR3 is TGTGCCAGCAGCCCTACTAGTAGCTCCTACGAGCAGTACTTC. Translating it yields CASSPTSSSYEQYF. Combining the CDR3 with reference TRBV5-4 and TRBJ2-7 gives the whole variable domain ETGVTQSPTHLIKTRGQQVTLRCSSQSGHNTVSWYQQALGQGPQFIFQYYREEENGRGNFPPRFSGLQFPNYSSELNVNALELDDSALYLCASSPTSSSYEQYFGPGTRLTVT.